These T cell receptor beta chains were read from a single sample in a study of cytomegalovirus exposure and HLA in healthy donors. Sequenced by immunoSEQ multiplex PCR; TCRdb stores in-frame clones only, minus some. The profile shows approximately 150,000 clones, just over 70% of them singletons. The sample comprised PBMCs. The receptors originated from a human donor in good health. The CDR3 runs from the conserved cysteine through the conserved F or W. The D gene is left open where the match is weak. Clone size is given for some rows only: seen once, a few or many times, or a class if the clone is expanded.

>-|TRBJ2-5|TRBV6-1|17|-
TGTGCCAGCAGTGAATTTATGGGCGGGGTGAAACAAGAGACCCAGTACTTC
CASSEFMGGVKQETQYF
>-|TRBJ2-2|TRBV5-4|15|-
TGTGCCAGCAGCCCTGGCCAGGGAAAGTCCGGGGAGCTGTTTTTT
CASSPGQGKSGELFF
>few|TRBJ1-1|TRBV4-3|14|TRBD1
TGCGCCAGCAGCCCGTCCAGGGGGAGCACTGAAGCTTTCTTT
CASSPSRGSTEAFF
>-|TRBJ1-1|TRBV9|14|-
TGTGCCAGCAACCTAGTTGGAGGGGACACTGAAGCTTTCTTT
CASNLVGGDTEAFF
>-|TRBJ2-2|TRBV2|15|TRBD1
TGTGCCAGCAGCCGGGACAGGGGAAGCACCGGGGAGCTGTTTTTT
CASSRDRGSTGELFF
>-|TRBJ2-3|TRBV25-1|17|TRBD2
TGTGCCAGCAGTGCCGGGACTAGCGGGGACCCCACAGATACGCAGTATTTT
CASSAGTSGDPTDTQYF
>once|TRBJ2-7|TRBV5-4|14|-
TGTGCCAGCAGCTTGGGGGGGGTTGCCATCGAGCAGTACTTC
CASSLGGVAIEQYF
>-|TRBJ1-6|TRBV25-1|15|TRBD1
TGTGCCAGCAGTCCACCGCGGGACAGGAGTTCACCCCTCCACTTT
CASSPPRDRSSPLHF
>-|TRBJ1-5|TRBV6-6|16|-
TGTGCCAGCAGTCCAAGGGCGGGGAACCCCAATCAGCCCCAGCATTTT
CASSPRAGNPNQPQHF
>few|TRBJ2-1|TRBV30|15|-
TGTGCCTGGAGTGTAGAGGCAGGGGATCGAAATGAGCAGTTCTTC
CAWSVEAGDRNEQFF
>few|TRBJ1-4|TRBV12-5|14|TRBD1
TGTGCTAGTGGAACGACAGGGACGGAAGAAAAACTGTTTTTT
CASGTTGTEEKLFF
>-|TRBJ2-3|TRBV18|18|TRBD2
TGTGCCAGCTCACCCCCCGGGGGCCCGGGACTAGGCACAGATACGCAGTATTTT
CASSPPGGPGLGTDTQYF
>few|TRBJ1-5|TRBV7-8|15|TRBD1
TGTGCCAGCAGCTCAAAGGACAGGGCGGGTCAGCCCCAGCATTTT
CASSSKDRAGQPQHF
>-|TRBJ2-3|TRBV14|16|TRBD2
TGTGCCAGCAGCGGACTAGCGGGGTCCCCGGTGGATACGCAGTATTTT
CASSGLAGSPVDTQYF
>-|TRBJ2-7|TRBV30|13|-
TGTGCCTGGACGGTTGTGCGTGGGCTCGAGCAGTACTTC
CAWTVVRGLEQYF
>-|TRBJ1-5|TRBV6-1|14|-
TGTGCCAGTCAGACAGCGGGGCGGAATCAGCCCCAGCATTTT
CASQTAGRNQPQHF
>-|TRBJ1-2|TRBV27|15|TRBD1
TGTGCCAGCAGTTTATCAAGGGGGCCTAACTATGGCTACACCTTC
CASSLSRGPNYGYTF
>-|TRBJ2-1|TRBV7-3|15|TRBD2
TGTGCCAGCAGCCTTCTAGCGGGGGGCTACAATGAGCAGTTCTTC
CASSLLAGGYNEQFF
>once|TRBJ1-1|TRBV7-2|14|-
TGTGCCAGCACCACGGAGGGGATGAACACTGAAGCTTTCTTT
CASTTEGMNTEAFF
>-|TRBJ2-3|TRBV7-9|16|TRBD2
TGTGCCAGCAGCTCGCTAGCGGGGGCTAGCACAGATACGCAGTATTTT
CASSSLAGASTDTQYF
>-|TRBJ2-7|TRBV6-1|12|-
TGTGCCAGCCTCCTGAGGACCTACGAGCAGTACTTC
CASLLRTYEQYF
>few|TRBJ1-4|TRBV20-1|11|-
TGCAGTGGACAGTTTAATGAAAAACTGTTTTTT
CSGQFNEKLFF
>-|TRBJ2-1|TRBV6-5|15|TRBD2
TGTGCCAGCAGTTACGGACTAGCGGGGGCGAATGAGCAGTTCTTC
CASSYGLAGANEQFF
>-|TRBJ1-6|TRBV10-3|14|-
TGTGCCATAGCCCCCGGGGGGAGTAATTCACCCCTCCACTTT
CAIAPGGSNSPLHF
>-|TRBJ1-4|TRBV7-6|17|TRBD1
TGTGCCAGCAGCTTAGCGCAAGGGGGCTATAGTAATGAAAAACTGTTTTTT
CASSLAQGGYSNEKLFF
>-|TRBJ2-1|TRBV18|20|TRBD2
TGTGCCAGCTCACCACGGGTTGCTAGCGGGGGCCCCACGGGGTTCGATGAGCAGTTCTTC
CASSPRVASGGPTGFDEQFF
>-|TRBJ2-2|TRBV11-3|16|-
TGTGCCAGCAGCTTAGGGGCGGACACTAACACCGGGGAGCTGTTTTTT
CASSLGADTNTGELFF
>-|TRBJ1-2|TRBV5-1|13|TRBD1
TGCGCCAGCAGCTTGGGGGACAGGGACGGCTACACCTTC
CASSLGDRDGYTF
>-|TRBJ1-2|TRBV18|13|-
TGTGCCAGCTCACTGGACAGAGTCTATGGCTACACCTTC
CASSLDRVYGYTF
>-|TRBJ1-2|TRBV5-6|14|-
TGTGCCAGCAGCTTGGTTTCCACTAACTATGGCTACACCTTC
CASSLVSTNYGYTF
>-|TRBJ2-5|TRBV30|18|TRBD2
TGTGCCTGGAGTGCGCTAAGGGTTAAGCGGGGGCTCCAAGAGACCCAGTACTTC
CAWSALRVKRGLQETQYF
>-|TRBJ1-6|TRBV9|15|-
TGTGCCAGCAGCGTAGGGTCCGGGGTCGGATCACCCCTCCACTTT
CASSVGSGVGSPLHF
>-|TRBJ2-6|TRBV9|17|TRBD1
TGTGCCAGCAGCCCTCGAGACAGGGTTTTTGGGGCCAACGTCCTGACTTTC
CASSPRDRVFGANVLTF
>few|TRBJ2-7|TRBV6-6|16|TRBD1
TGTGCCAGCAGTCCCCGGGGTGGACAGGGGTCCTACGAGCAGTACTTC
CASSPRGGQGSYEQYF
>-|TRBJ1-1|TRBV7-8|14|-
TGTGCCAGCAGCAGGACCGGGGGGGTAGAGAAAGCTTTCTTT
CASSRTGGVEKAFF
>-|TRBJ2-7|TRBV10-2|13|-
TGCGCCACCCTGTTTGGGGCGGACTACGAGCAGTACTTC
CATLFGADYEQYF
>-|TRBJ1-3|TRBV7-9|14|TRBD1
TGTGCCAGCAGCTGGGACAGGAGGAGAAACACCATATATTTT
CASSWDRRRNTIYF
>-|TRBJ2-3|TRBV5-4|16|TRBD2
TGTGCCAGCAGAAAAGCGGGGGGCGGGAAAACAGATACGCAGTATTTT
CASRKAGGGKTDTQYF
>-|TRBJ1-2|TRBV5-4|14|-
TGTGCCAGCAGCTTGCTCGGGGGGCTCGATGGCTACACCTTC
CASSLLGGLDGYTF
>once|TRBJ1-3|TRBV21-1|20|-
TGTGCCAGCAGCAAAGGCCCGCAGGGGGCCATTGGAAACCGTGCAGGCACCATATATTTT
CASSKGPQGAIGNRAGTIYF
>few|TRBJ1-3|TRBV9|14|-
TGTGCCAGCAGCTTGAGGGCTGGTGGAAACACCATATATTTT
CASSLRAGGNTIYF
>-|TRBJ2-7|TRBV7-3|14|-
TGTGCCAGCAGCTCATGGGACTCCCCCTACGAGCAGTACTTC
CASSSWDSPYEQYF
>-|TRBJ1-1|TRBV6-1|13|-
TGTGCCAGCAGCGCGACATCTGATACTGAAGCTTTCTTT
CASSATSDTEAFF